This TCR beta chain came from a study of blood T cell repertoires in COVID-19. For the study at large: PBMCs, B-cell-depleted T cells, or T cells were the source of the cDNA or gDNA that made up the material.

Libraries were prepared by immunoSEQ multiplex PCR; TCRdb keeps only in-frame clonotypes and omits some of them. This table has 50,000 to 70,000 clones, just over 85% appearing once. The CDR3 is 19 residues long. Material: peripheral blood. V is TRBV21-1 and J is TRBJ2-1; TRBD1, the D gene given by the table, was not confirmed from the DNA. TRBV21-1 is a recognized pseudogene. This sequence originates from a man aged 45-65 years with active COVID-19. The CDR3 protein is CASSTLRPGQGTLYNEQFF. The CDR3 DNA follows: TGTGCCAGCAGCACCCTGAGGCCGGGACAGGGAACTTTGTACAATGAGCAGTTCTTC.